Shown below are 13 T cell receptor beta chains from a single sample sequenced in a study of CD8 T cells in ankylosing spondylitis. TCRdb re-called the 5' RACE reads through MiXCR, storing one row per CDR3 protein. The data contain about 64,000 distinct CDR3 sequences, approximately 6% of them singletons. Sequences were obtained from synovial fluid, either unsorted or a sorted T cell fraction (not recorded which). The receptors derive from a male donor with ankylosing spondylitis.

This clonotype was recorded at least ten times. The genes are TRBV20-1 and TRBJ2-1; 8 bases match TRBD2. Losses at the gene ends were 6 bases for V and 7 bases for J; bases not matched to a gene: 5. CDR3 length: 12 residues. The germline V gene encodes CDR1 DFQATT and CDR2 SNEGSKA (reference sequence). The CDR3 nucleotides are TGCAGTGCGAAGCGGGAGTGGAATGAGCAGTTCTTC. This encodes CSAKREWNEQFF.

V is TRBV2 and J is TRBJ2-1, with 15 bases lining up with TRBD2. The CDR3 is 15 residues long. Per germline, CDR1 SNHLY and CDR2 FYNNEI. The V segment lost 6 bases and the J segment 6 bases; nucleotides outside the gene matches: 3. The CDR3 spells CASRRGLAGGNEQFF. The CDR3 region has the DNA TGTGCCAGCAGGAGGGGACTAGCGGGAGGCAATGAGCAGTTCTTC.

This clonotype has ten or more counts. This chain uses TRBV9 with TRBJ1-5; D is uncertain. CDR1 SGDLS and CDR2 YYNGEE come from the germline V gene. The CDR3 has 15 residues. Between the trimmed V and J ends, which lost 2 bases and 2 bases, there was a span of 11 bases. CDR3 DNA sequence: TGTGCCAGCAGCGTGGGATCACGGCGCAATCAGCCCCAGCATTTT. Amino acid sequence: CASSVGSRRNQPQHF.

CDR3 loop: CASSLGGQGALGYTF. In nucleotides, the CDR3 is TGTGCCAGCAGCTTAGGGGGACAGGGGGCATTAGGCTACACCTTC. J is TRBJ1-2 and V is TRBV7-2; 12 bases line up with TRBD1. The germline gives CDR1 SGHTA, CDR2 FQGNSA. The CDR3 spans 15 residues. The junction had 5 bases not matched to a gene; V was cut back by 1 base and J by 8 bases.

This clonotype was seen only a few times. This chain uses TRBV5-1 with TRBJ2-1; D perhaps matches TRBD2 (6 bases). The V gene lost 6 bases and the J gene lost 0 bases, with 16 bases spanning the gap. The germline CDR1 and CDR2 sequences are SGHRS and YFSETQ. The CDR3 has 16 residues. The CDR3 DNA reads as TGCGCCAGCACCCCGGCGGGGCAGAGCTCCTACAATGAGCAGTTCTTC. It is translated as CASTPAGQSSYNEQFF.

This clonotype was seen repeatedly, ten times or more. The chain uses TRBV29-1 and TRBJ2-3; D is uncertain. This CDR3 has 11 residues. V lost 5 bases, J lost 7 bases, and 10 bases lay in between. Per the germline V gene, CDR1 is SQVTM and CDR2 is ANQGSEA. This CDR3 reads CSVLGAYTQYF. Here the CDR3 DNA reads TGCAGCGTTCTAGGAGCGTATACGCAGTATTTT.

This clonotype was counted at least ten times. The chain recombines TRBV2 with TRBJ1-5; D is possibly TRBD1 (5 bases). The CDR3 has 15 amino acids. Trimming shortened V by 7 bases and J by 1 base, and 14 bases separated the two germline ends. From germline, CDR1 is SNHLY and CDR2 FYNNEI. The CDR3 sequence is CASNRGTRSNQPQHF. Written as DNA, the CDR3 is TGTGCCAGCAATCGGGGCACCCGCAGCAATCAGCCCCAGCATTTT.

This clonotype was recorded at least ten times. V usage is TRBV28 and J usage is TRBJ2-7; TRBD1 agrees at 7 bases. The V gene end was trimmed by 4 bases and the J gene end by 0 bases; junction bases not matched to a gene: 15. CDR3 length: 18 amino acids. CDR1 and CDR2 (germline): MDHEN, SYDVKM. The CDR3 region is CASSSLTGQENISYEQYF. Written as DNA, the CDR3 is TGTGCCAGCAGTTCACTAACCGGACAGGAAAATATCTCCTACGAGCAGTACTTC.

In its sample, this clonotype was seen a few times. The chain combines TRBV7-6 with TRBJ2-3, with no clear D. Germline lookup yields CDR1 SGHVS and CDR2 FNYEAQ. With 5 bases removed from V and 2 bases from J, the gap between germline ends came to 14 bases. This CDR3 has 15 amino acids. CDR3 protein: CASSVQTFDTDTQYF. As DNA, the CDR3 is TGTGCCAGCAGCGTACAGACATTCGACACAGATACGCAGTATTTT.

This clonotype has just a few counts. The gene calls are TRBV2 and TRBJ2-1; D unclear. Trimming shortened V by 7 bases and J by 0 bases, and 7 bases separated the two germline ends. Per the germline V gene, CDR1 is SNHLY and CDR2 is FYNNEI. CDR3 length: 13 amino acids. In DNA, the CDR3 is TGTGCCAGCACGGAGAGCTCCTACAATGAGCAGTTCTTC. Amino acids: CASTESSYNEQFF.

This clonotype was recorded many times. J is TRBJ2-1 and V is TRBV6-5, with 8 nucleotides matching TRBD2. The CDR3 has 17 residues. The trim removed 0 bases at V and 3 bases at J, leaving 7 bases unmatched. CDR1 is MNHEY and CDR2 is SVGAGI in the germline V gene. The CDR3: CASSYSTAGGGYNEQFF. The CDR3 DNA reads TGTGCCAGCAGTTACTCGACTGCGGGAGGTGGCTACAATGAGCAGTTCTTC.

The chain employs TRBV27 and TRBJ2-7; D is possibly TRBD2 (5 bases). Deletions cut 3 bases from V and 7 bases from J, with 16 bases between. The CDR3 runs to 14 residues. The V gene's germline CDR1 is MNHEY and CDR2 SMNVEV (reference sequence). CDR3 DNA sequence: TGTGCCAGCAGTTTTTCAGCGGACTCCTGGGAGCAGTACTTC. This codes for CASSFSADSWEQYF.

This clonotype came up a few times. The chain couples TRBV2 to TRBJ2-2, with 7 nucleotides matching TRBD1. The CDR3 sequence is 14 residues long. The germline CDR1 and CDR2 sequences are SNHLY and FYNNEI. Trimming cost V 6 bases and J 5 bases; bases outside gene matches: 6. The CDR3 is CASRPTGRTGELFF. CDR3 in DNA: TGTGCCAGCAGGCCGACAGGGCGGACCGGGGAGCTGTTTTTT.